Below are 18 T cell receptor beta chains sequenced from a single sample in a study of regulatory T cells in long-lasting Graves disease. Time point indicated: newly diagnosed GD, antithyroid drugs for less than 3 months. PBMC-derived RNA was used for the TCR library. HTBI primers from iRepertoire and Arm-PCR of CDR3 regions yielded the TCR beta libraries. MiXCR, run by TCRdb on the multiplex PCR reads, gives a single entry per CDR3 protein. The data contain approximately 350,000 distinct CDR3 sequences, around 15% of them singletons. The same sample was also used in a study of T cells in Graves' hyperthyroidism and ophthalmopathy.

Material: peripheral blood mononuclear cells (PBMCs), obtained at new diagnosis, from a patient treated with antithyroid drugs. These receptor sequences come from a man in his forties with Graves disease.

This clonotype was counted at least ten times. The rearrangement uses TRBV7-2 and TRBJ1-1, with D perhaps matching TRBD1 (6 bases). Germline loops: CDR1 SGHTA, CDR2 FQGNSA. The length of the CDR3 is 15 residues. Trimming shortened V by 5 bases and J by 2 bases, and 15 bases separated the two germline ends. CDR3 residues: CASSLIPGQNTEAFF. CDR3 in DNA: TGTGCCAGCAGCCTTATTCCGGGACAAAACACTGAAGCTTTCTTT.

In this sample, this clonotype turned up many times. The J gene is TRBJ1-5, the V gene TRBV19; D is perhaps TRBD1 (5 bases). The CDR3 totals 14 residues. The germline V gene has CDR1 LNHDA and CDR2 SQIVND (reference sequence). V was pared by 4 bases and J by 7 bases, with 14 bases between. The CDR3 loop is CASSNPRARQPQHF. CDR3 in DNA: TGTGCCAGTAGTAACCCCAGGGCTCGACAGCCCCAGCATTTT. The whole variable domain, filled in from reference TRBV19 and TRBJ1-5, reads DGGITQSPKYLFRKEGQNVTLSCEQNLNHDAMYWYRQDPGQGLRLIYYSQIVNDFQKGDIAEGYSVSREKKESFPLTVTSAQKNPTAFYLCASSNPRARQPQHFGDGTRLSIL.

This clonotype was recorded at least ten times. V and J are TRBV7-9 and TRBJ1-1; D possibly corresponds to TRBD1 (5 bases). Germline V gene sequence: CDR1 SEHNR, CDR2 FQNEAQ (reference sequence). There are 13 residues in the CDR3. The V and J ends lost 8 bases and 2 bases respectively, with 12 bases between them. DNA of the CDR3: TGTGCCAGCGGACCCCAGGGAAACACTGAAGCTTTCTTT. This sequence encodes CASGPQGNTEAFF.

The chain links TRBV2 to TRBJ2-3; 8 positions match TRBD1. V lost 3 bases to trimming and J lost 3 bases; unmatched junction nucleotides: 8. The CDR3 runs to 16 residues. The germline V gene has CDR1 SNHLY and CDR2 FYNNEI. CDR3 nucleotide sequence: TGTGCCAGCAGTGAGACCAGGGGGCTAGGGACAGATACGCAGTATTTT. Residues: CASSETRGLGTDTQYF.

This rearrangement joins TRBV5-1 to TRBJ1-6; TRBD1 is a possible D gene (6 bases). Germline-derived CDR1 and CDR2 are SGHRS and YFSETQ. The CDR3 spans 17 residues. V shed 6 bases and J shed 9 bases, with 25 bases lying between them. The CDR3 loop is CASTIDPTGLGSSPLHF. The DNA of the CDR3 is TGCGCCAGCACCATAGACCCTACAGGGCTGGGGAGTTCACCCCTCCACTTT.

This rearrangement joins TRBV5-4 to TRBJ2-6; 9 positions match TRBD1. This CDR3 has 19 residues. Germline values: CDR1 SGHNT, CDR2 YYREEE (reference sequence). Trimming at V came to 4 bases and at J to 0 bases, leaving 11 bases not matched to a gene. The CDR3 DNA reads TGTGCCAGCAGCGTAATACCCCGGGACAGGGCCTCTGGGGCCAACGTCCTGACTTTC. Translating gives CASSVIPRDRASGANVLTF.

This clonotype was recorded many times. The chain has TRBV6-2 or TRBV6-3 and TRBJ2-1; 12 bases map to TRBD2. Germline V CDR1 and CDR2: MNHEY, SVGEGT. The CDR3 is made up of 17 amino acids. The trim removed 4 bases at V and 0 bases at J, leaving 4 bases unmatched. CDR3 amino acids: CASSWLAGGGSYNEQFF. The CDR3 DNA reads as TGTGCCAGCAGTTGGCTAGCGGGGGGGGGCTCCTACAATGAGCAGTTCTTC.

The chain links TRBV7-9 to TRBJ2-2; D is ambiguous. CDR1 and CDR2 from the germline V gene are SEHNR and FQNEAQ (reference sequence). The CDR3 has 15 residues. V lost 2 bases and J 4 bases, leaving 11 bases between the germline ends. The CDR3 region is CASSLSRRPTGELFF. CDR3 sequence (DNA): TGTGCCAGCAGCTTATCACGGCGGCCCACCGGGGAGCTGTTTTTT.

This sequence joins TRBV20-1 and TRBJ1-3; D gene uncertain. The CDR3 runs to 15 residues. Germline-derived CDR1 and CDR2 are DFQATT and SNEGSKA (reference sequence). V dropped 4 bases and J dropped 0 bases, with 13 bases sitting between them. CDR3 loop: CSATLTESSGNTIYF. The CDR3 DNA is TGCAGTGCTACTTTAACAGAGAGCTCTGGAAACACCATATATTTT.

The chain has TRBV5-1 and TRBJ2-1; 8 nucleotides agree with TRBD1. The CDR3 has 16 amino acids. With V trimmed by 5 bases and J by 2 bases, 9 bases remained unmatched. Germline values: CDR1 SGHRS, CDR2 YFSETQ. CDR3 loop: CASREGQGLTYNEQFF. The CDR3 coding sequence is TGCGCCAGCAGGGAAGGACAGGGCCTTACCTACAATGAGCAGTTCTTC.

The CDR3 nucleotides are TGCGCCAGCAGCCCGGAGGGGGGGGCTGGGCAGCCCCAGCATTTT. This codes for CASSPEGGAGQPQHF. The chain links TRBV5-1 to TRBJ1-5; D is perhaps TRBD1 (6 bases). Trimming shortened V by 4 bases and J by 7 bases, and 18 bases separated the two germline ends. Germline V CDR1 and CDR2: SGHRS, YFSETQ. The CDR3 is 15 residues long.

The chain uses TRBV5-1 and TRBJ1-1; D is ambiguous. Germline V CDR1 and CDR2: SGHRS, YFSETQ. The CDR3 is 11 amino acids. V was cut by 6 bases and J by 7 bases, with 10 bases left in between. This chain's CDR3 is CASNSLGEAFF. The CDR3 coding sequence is TGCGCCAGCAACTCCCTGGGTGAAGCTTTCTTT. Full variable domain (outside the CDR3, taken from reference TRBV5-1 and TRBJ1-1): KAGVTQTPRYLIKTRGQQVTLSCSPISGHRSVSWYQQTPGQGLQFLFEYFSETQRNKGNFPGRFSGRQFSNSRSEMNVSTLELGDSALYLCASNSLGEAFFGQGTRLTVV.

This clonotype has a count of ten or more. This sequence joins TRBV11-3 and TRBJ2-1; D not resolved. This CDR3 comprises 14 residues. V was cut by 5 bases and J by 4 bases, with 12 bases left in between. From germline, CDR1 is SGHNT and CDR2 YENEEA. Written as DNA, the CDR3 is TGTGCCAGCAGCGAAAGAGGCGGATACAATGAGCAGTTCTTC. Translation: CASSERGGYNEQFF.

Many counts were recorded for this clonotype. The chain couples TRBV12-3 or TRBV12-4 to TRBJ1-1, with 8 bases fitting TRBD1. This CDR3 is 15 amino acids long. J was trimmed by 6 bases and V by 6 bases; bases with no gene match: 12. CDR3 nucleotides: TGTGCCAGCAGCGAACCGGACAGGGTATTACCTGAAGCTTTCTTT. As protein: CASSEPDRVLPEAFF.

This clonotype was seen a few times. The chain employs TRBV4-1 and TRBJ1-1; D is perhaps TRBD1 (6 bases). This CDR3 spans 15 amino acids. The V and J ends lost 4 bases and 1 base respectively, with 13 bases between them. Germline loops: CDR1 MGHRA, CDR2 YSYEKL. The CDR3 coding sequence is TGCGCCAGCAGCCTTAACAGGGCTTGGAACACTGAAGCTTTCTTT. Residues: CASSLNRAWNTEAFF.

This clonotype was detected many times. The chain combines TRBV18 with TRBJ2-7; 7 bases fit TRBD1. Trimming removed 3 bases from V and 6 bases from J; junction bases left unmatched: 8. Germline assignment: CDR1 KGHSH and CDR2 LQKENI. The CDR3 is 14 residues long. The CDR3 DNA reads TGTGCCAGCTCACCGGGTAGGGGGCGGGTCGAGCAGTACTTC. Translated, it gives CASSPGRGRVEQYF.

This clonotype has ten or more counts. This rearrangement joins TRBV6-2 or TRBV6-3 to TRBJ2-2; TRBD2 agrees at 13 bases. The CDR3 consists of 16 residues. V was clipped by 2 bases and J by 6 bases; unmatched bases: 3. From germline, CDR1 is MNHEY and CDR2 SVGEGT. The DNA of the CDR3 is TGTGCCAGCAGTTACCCCGGACTAGCGGGGGCCGGGGAGCTGTTTTTT. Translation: CASSYPGLAGAGELFF.

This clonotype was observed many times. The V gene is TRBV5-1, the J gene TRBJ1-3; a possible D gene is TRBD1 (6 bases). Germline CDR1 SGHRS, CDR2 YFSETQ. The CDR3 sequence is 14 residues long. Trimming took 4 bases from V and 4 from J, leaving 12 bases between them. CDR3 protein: CASSVQGAGNTIYF. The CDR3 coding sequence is TGCGCCAGCAGCGTACAGGGTGCCGGAAACACCATATATTTT.